The present entry profiles one T cell receptor (beta chain) with its context. As yet, its antigen is unknown. The PCR ran on 60 Vbeta and 13 Jbeta primers. Repertoires were generated with immunoSEQ multiplex PCR, while TCRdb's copy carries only in-frame clones and drops some. The sample holds tens of thousands of clones, roughly four fifths seen once. The entry originates in a study of cytomegalovirus exposure and HLA in healthy donors. Study at large: Out of 150 million to 200 million T cells, an earlier analysis found about 100 million unique TCR beta sequences in total.

Overall study findings and caveats: Owing to their indistinguishability, certain V segments, notably TRBV6-2 and TRBV6-3, were excluded. Reportedly, TCR beta sequences accurately predicted HLA-A and HLA-B alleles in most subjects. Altogether, 164 TCR beta chains were recorded as cytomegalovirus-associated.

This CDR3 contains 16 residues. Germline loops: CDR1 SGHAT, CDR2 FQNNGV. V was cut by 1 base and J by 1 base, with 10 bases left in between. The clonotype comes from a middle-aged man in good health and CMV-seronegative. The chain joins TRBV11-2 to TRBJ2-2; D perhaps matches TRBD1 (6 bases). The sequenced sample was PBMCs. The CDR3: CASSLALTGNTGELFF. For the CDR3, the DNA is TGTGCCAGCAGCTTAGCGCTGACAGGGAACACCGGGGAGCTGTTTTTT.